The clone carrying this T cell receptor (beta chain) was counted many times. These data originate in a study of regulatory T cells in long-lasting Graves disease. Sample time point: newly diagnosed GD, antithyroid drugs for less than 3 months. The TCR library was made from RNA extracted from PBMCs. Arm-PCR of CDR3 regions and iRepertoire HTBI primers were the basis on which TCR beta libraries were built. TCRdb ran MiXCR on the multiplex PCR reads and lists one entry per CDR3 protein. Of some 350,000 distinct CDR3 sequences listed, roughly 16% were seen once; the top ten hold around 21%. A further study also used this sample, focusing on T cells in Graves' hyperthyroidism and ophthalmopathy.

This receptor was obtained from a woman under 30 with Graves disease. The sample here was peripheral blood mononuclear cells (PBMCs), taken at new diagnosis, from a patient treated with antithyroid drugs.

The CDR3 DNA is TGTGCCAGCAGTTCCCCCCTCAAGTCCCTGAACACTGAAGCTTTCTTT. This translates into CASSSPLKSLNTEAFF. V is TRBV28 and J is TRBJ1-1; D gene unclear. Germline CDR1 reads MDHEN; CDR2 reads SYDVKM. V lost 4 bases and J lost 0, with 15 bases in between. This CDR3 region has 16 residues.